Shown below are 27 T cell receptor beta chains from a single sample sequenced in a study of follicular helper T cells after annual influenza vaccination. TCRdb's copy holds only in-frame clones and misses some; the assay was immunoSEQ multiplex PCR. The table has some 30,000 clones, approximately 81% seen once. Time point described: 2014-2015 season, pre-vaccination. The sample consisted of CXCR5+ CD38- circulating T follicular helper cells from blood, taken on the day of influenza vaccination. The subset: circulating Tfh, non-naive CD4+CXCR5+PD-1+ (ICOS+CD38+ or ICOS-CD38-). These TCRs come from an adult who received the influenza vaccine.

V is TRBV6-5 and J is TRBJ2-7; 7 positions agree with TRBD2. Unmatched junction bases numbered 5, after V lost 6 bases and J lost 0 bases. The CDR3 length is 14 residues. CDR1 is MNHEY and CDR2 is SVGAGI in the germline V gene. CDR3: CASRRSGPSYEQYF. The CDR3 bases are TGTGCCAGCAGGCGTAGCGGGCCCTCCTACGAGCAGTACTTC.

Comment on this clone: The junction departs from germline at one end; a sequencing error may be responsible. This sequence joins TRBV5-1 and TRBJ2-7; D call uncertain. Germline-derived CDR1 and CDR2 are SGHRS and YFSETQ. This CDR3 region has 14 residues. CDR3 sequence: CASSLEASVGEQCF. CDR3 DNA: TGCGCCAGCAGCTTGGAGGCATCGGTGGGCGAGCAGTGCTTC.

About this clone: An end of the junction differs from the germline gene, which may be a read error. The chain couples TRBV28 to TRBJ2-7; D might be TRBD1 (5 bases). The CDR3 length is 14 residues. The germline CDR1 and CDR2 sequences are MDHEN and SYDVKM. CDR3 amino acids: CASRSTVSGYKQYF. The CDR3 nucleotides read TGTGCCAGCAGGTCGACAGTTTCGGGCTACAAGCAGTACTTC.

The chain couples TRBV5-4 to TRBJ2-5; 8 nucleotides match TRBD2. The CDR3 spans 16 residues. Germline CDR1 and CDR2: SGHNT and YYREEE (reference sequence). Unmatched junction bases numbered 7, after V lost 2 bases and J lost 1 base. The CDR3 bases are TGTGCCAGCAGCTTCGGTAGCGGGGCCTTCCAAGAGACCCAGTACTTC. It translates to CASSFGSGAFQETQYF.

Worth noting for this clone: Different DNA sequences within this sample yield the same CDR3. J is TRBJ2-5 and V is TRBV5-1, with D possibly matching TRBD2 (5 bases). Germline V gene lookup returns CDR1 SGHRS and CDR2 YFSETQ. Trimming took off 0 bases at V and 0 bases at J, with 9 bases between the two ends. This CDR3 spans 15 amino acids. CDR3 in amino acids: CASSLGRGYQETQYF. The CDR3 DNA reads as TGCGCCAGCAGCTTGGGGCGAGGGTACCAAGAGACCCAGTACTTC. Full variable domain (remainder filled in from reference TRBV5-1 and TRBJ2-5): KAGVTQTPRYLIKTRGQQVTLSCSPISGHRSVSWYQQTPGQGLQFLFEYFSETQRNKGNFPGRFSGRQFSNSRSEMNVSTLELGDSALYLCASSLGRGYQETQYFGPGTRLLVL.

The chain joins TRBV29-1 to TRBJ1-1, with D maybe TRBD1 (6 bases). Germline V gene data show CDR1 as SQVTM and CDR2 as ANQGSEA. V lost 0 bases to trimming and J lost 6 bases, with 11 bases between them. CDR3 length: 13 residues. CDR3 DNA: TGCAGCGTTGAAGACCTGGCAGGGGCTGAAGCTTTCTTT. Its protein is CSVEDLAGAEAFF. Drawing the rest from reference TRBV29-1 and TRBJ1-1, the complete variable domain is SAVISQKPSRDICQRGTSLTIQCQVDSQVTMMFWYRQQPGQSLTLIATANQGSEATYESGFVIDKFPISRPNLTFSTLTVSNMSPEDSSIYLCSVEDLAGAEAFFGQGTRLTVV.

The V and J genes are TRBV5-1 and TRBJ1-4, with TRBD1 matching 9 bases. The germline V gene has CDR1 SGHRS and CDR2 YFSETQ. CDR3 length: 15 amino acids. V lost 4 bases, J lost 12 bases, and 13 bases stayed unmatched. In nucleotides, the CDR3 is TGCGCCAGCAGCCCCCGGACAGGGGAGGCGATAGAACTGTTTTTT. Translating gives CASSPRTGEAIELFF.

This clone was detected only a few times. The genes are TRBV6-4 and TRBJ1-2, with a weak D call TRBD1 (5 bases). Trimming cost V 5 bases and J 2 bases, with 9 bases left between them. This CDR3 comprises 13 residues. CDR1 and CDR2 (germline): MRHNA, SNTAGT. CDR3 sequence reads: CASSPGINYGYTF. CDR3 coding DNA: TGTGCCAGCAGTCCAGGGATAAACTATGGCTACACCTTC.

Written as DNA, the CDR3 is TGTGCCAGCAGTATCCGACAGGGGGGGTACGAGCAGTACTTC. It encodes CASSIRQGGYEQYF. V usage is TRBV6-5 and J usage is TRBJ2-5; 9 nucleotides match TRBD1. The J call is doubtful: the DNA matches TRBJ2-7 better. The CDR3 extends over 14 amino acids. Germline CDR1 is MNHEY and CDR2 is SVGAGI.

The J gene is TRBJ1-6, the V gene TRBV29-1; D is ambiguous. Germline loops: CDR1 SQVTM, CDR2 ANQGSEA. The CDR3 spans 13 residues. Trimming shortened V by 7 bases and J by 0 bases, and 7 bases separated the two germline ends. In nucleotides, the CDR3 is TGCAGCGCACGCAGCTCCTATAATTCACCCCTCCACTTT. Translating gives CSARSSYNSPLHF.

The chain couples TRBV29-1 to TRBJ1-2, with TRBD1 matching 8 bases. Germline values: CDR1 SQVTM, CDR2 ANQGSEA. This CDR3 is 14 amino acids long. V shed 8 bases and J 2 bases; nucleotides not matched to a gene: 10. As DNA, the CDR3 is TGCAGCATACAACAGGGGGGATACAACTATGGCTACACCTTC. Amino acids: CSIQQGGYNYGYTF.

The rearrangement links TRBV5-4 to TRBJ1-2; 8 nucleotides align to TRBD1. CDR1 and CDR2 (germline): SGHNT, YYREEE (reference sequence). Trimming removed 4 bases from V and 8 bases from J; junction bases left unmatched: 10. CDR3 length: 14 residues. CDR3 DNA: TGTGCCAGCAGCCCCCGACAGGGGCCAGGGGGCTACACCTTC. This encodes CASSPRQGPGGYTF. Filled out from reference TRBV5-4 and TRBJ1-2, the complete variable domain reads ETGVTQSPTHLIKTRGQQVTLRCSSQSGHNTVSWYQQALGQGPQFIFQYYREEENGRGNFPPRFSGLQFPNYSSELNVNALELDDSALYLCASSPRQGPGGYTFGSGTRLTVV.

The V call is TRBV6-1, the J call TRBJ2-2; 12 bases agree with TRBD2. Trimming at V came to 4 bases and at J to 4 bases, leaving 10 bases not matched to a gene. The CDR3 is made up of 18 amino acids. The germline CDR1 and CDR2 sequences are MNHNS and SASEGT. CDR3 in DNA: TGTGCCAGCAGTGGCCGCTCCCCGGGACTAGCGGGCACCGGGGAGCTGTTTTTT. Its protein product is CASSGRSPGLAGTGELFF.

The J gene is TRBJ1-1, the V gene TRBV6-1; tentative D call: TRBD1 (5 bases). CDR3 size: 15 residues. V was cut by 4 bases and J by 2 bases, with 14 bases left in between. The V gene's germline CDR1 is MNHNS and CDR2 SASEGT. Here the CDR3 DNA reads TGTGCCAGCAGTGGGGGTTTCGGGGGAAACACTGAAGCTTTCTTT. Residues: CASSGGFGGNTEAFF.

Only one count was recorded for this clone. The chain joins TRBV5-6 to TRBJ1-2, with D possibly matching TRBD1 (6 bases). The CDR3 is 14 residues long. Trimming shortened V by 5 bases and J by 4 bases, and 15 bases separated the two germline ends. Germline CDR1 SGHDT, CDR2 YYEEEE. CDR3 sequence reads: CASSKKTGAYGYTF. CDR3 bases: TGTGCCAGCAGTAAAAAGACAGGCGCCTATGGCTACACCTTC.

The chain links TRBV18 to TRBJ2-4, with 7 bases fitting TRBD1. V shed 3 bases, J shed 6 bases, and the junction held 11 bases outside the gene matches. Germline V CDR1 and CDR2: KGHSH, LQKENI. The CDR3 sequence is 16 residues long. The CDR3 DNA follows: TGTGCCAGCTCACCCCCGAAGGGGGCGCAGGGAAACATTCAGTACTTC. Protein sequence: CASSPPKGAQGNIQYF. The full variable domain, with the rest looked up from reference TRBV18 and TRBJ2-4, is NAGVMQNPRHLVRRRGQEARLRCSPMKGHSHVYWYRQLPEEGLKFMVYLQKENIIDESGMPKERFSAEFPKEGPSILRIQQVVRGDSAAYFCASSPPKGAQGNIQYFGAGTRLSVL.

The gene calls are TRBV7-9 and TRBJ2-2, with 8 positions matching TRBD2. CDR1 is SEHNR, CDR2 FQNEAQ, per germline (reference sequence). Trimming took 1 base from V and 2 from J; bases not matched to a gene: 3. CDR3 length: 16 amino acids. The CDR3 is CASSLGLAGNTGELFF. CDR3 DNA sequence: TGTGCCAGCAGCTTAGGTCTAGCGGGTAACACCGGGGAGCTGTTTTTT.

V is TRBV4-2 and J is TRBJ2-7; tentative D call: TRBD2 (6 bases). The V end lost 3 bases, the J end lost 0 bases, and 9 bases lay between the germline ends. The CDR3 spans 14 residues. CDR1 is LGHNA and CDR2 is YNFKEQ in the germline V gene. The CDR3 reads CASSQMTSSYEQYF. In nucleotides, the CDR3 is TGTGCCAGCAGCCAGATGACTAGCTCCTACGAGCAGTACTTC.

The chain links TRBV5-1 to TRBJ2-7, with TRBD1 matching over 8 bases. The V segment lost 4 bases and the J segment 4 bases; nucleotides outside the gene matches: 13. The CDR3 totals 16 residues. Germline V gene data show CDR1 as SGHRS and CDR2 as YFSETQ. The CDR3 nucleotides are TGCGCCAGCAGCGTTCCGGGACAGGTTCTAGGGTACGAGCAGTACTTC. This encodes CASSVPGQVLGYEQYF.

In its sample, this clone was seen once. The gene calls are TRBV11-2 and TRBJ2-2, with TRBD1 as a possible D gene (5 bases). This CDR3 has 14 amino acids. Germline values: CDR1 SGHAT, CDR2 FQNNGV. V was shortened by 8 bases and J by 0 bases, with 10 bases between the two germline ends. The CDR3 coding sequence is TGTGCCAGCGGGGCCGGCGCGAACACCGGGGAGCTGTTTTTT. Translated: CASGAGANTGELFF.

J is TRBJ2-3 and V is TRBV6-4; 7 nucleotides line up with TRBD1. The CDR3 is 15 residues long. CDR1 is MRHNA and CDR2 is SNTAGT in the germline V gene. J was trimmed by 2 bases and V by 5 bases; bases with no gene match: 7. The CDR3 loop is CASSPGTAATDTQYF. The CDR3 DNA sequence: TGTGCCAGCAGTCCCGGGACAGCCGCCACAGATACGCAGTATTTT.

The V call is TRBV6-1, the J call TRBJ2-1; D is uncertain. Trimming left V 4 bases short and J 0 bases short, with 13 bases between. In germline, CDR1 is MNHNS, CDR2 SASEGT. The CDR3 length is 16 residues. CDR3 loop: CASSVQTVSSYNEQFF. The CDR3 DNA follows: TGTGCCAGCAGTGTTCAGACTGTAAGCTCCTACAATGAGCAGTTCTTC.

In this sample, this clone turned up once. DNA of the CDR3: TGTGCCAGCAGTCTCAGGGGGAACACTGAAGCTTTCTTT. It is translated as CASSLRGNTEAFF. V usage is TRBV6-4 and J usage is TRBJ1-1; D is possibly TRBD1 (6 bases). The germline CDR1 and CDR2 sequences are MRHNA and SNTAGT. The CDR3 is 13 amino acids. V lost 5 bases, J lost 1 base, and 8 bases lay in between.

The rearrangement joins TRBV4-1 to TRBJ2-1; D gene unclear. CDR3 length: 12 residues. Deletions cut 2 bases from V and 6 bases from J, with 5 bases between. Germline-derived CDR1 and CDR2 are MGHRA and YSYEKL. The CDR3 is CASSQFGNEQFF. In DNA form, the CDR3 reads TGCGCCAGCAGCCAATTCGGCAATGAGCAGTTCTTC.

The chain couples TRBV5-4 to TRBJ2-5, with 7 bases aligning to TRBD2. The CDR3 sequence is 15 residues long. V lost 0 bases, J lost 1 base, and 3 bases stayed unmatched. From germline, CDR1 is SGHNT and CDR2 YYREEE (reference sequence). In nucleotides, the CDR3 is TGTGCCAGCAGCTTGGCGCCTAGCGGCCAAGAGACCCAGTACTTC. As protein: CASSLAPSGQETQYF.

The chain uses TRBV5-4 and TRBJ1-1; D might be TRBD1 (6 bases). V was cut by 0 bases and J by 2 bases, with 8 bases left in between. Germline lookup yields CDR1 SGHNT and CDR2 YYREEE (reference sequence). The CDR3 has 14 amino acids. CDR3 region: CASSLVGGNTEAFF. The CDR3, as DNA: TGTGCCAGCAGCTTGGTAGGGGGTAACACTGAAGCTTTCTTT.

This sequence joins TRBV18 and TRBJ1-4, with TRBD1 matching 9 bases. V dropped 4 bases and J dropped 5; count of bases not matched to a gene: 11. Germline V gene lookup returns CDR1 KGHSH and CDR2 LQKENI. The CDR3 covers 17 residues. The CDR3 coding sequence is TGTGCCAGCTCACGTGACAGGGGGGGTCTCCGGAATGAAAAACTGTTTTTT. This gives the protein CASSRDRGGLRNEKLFF.